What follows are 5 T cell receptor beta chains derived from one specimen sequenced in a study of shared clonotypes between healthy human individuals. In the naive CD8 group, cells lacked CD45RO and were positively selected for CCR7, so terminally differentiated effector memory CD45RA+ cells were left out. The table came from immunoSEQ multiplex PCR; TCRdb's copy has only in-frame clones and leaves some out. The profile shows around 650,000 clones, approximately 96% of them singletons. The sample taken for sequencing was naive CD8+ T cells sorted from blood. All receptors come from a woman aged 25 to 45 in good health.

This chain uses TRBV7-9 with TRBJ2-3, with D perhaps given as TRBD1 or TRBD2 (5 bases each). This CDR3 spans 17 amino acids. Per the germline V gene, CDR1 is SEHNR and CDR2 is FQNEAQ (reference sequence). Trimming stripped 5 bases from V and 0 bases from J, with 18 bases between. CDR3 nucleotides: TGTGCCAGCAGCCTAGGGGCAGAGGGACGGAGCACAGATACGCAGTATTTT. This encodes CASSLGAEGRSTDTQYF.

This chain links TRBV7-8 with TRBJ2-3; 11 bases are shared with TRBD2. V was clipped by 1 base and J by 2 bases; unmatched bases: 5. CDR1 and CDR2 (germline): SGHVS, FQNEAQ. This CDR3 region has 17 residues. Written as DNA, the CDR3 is TGTGCCAGCAGCTTAGTACTAGCGGGGGACTACACAGATACGCAGTATTTT. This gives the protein CASSLVLAGDYTDTQYF.

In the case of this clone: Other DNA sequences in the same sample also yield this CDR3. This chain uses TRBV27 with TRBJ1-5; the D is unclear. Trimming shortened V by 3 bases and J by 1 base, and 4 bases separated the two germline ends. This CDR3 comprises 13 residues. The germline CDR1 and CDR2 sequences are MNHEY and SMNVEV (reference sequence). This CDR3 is CASSLWSNQPQHF. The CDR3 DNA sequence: TGTGCCAGCAGTTTGTGGAGCAATCAGCCCCAGCATTTT.

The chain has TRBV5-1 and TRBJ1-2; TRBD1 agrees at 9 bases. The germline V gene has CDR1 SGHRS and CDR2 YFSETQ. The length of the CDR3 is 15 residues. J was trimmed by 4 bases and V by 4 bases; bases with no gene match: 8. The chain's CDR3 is CASSPWTGERYGYTF. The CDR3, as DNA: TGCGCCAGCAGCCCCTGGACAGGGGAGCGCTATGGCTACACCTTC. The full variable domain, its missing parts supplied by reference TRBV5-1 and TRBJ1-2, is KAGVTQTPRYLIKTRGQQVTLSCSPISGHRSVSWYQQTPGQGLQFLFEYFSETQRNKGNFPGRFSGRQFSNSRSEMNVSTLELGDSALYLCASSPWTGERYGYTFGSGTRLTVV.

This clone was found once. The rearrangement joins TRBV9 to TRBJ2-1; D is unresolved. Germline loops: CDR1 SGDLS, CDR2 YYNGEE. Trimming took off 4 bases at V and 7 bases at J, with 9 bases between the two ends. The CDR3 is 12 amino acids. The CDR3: CASSPRPNEQFF. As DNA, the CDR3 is TGTGCCAGCAGCCCGCGACCGAATGAGCAGTTCTTC.